The 6 T cell receptor beta chains reported below all come from one sample, sequenced in a study of T-cell reconstitution after alpha-beta-depleted transplantation in children. Unique molecular identifiers were used to barcode this TCRbeta library. Via MiXCR, TCRdb re-called the PCR reads, giving one row per CDR3 protein. The table shows 400,000 to 550,000 distinct CDR3 sequences, with about 11% occurring only once. Sample: PBMCs, taken before TCRalphabeta/CD19-depleted stem cell transplant. The receptors originated from a child between 2 and 9 years old with inherited bone marrow failure, due to receive a stem cell transplant.

This clonotype is a singleton in its sample. A much larger clone differs from this one at a single base, so this may be a read error. The chain recombines TRBV7-6 with TRBJ2-2; D possibly corresponds to TRBD1 (6 bases). Germline CDR1 reads SGHVS; CDR2 reads FNYEAQ. This CDR3 has 14 residues. The CDR3 loop reads CASSKRVEPGELLF. CDR3 nucleotide sequence: TGTGCCAGCTCGAAGAGGGTAGAGCCAGGGGAGCTGCTTTTT.

This clonotype was seen ten or more times. The V gene is TRBV6-5, the J gene TRBJ2-7; unclear D gene. The CDR3 length is 9 residues. Germline V gene lookup returns CDR1 MNHEY and CDR2 SVGAGI. The V end lost 9 bases, the J end lost 7 bases, and 7 bases lay between the germline ends. CDR3 sequence reads: CARQREQYF. In DNA form, the CDR3 reads TGTGCCAGGCAAAGGGAGCAGTACTTC.

In this sample, this clonotype turned up many times. The genes are TRBV29-1 and TRBJ2-7, with D possibly being TRBD2 (5 bases). Germline lookup yields CDR1 SQVTM and CDR2 ANQGSEA. CDR3 length: 12 amino acids. The V end lost 3 bases, the J end lost 8 bases, and 14 bases lay between the germline ends. CDR3 in amino acids: CSVEGEEAKQYF. CDR3 coding DNA: TGCAGCGTTGAGGGAGAAGAAGCGAAGCAGTACTTC.

This clonotype came up a few times. The chain employs TRBV5-4 and TRBJ2-7; the D gene is possibly TRBD2 (5 bases). Germline CDR1 reads SGHNT; CDR2 reads YYREEE (reference sequence). This CDR3 is 15 amino acids long. V was shortened by 5 bases and J by 0 bases, with 15 bases between the two germline ends. In DNA, the CDR3 is TGTGCCAGCAGTGGGTCCGGGGAGAGCTCCTACGAGCAGTACTTC. This sequence encodes CASSGSGESSYEQYF.

J is TRBJ1-3 and V is TRBV30; 8 bases are a match to TRBD1. Germline V CDR1 and CDR2: GTSNPN, SVGIG (reference sequence). J gave up 3 bases and V 5 bases, and 18 bases lay outside the gene matches. This CDR3 is built from 18 residues. CDR3 in amino acids: CAWREGRGPPPLGNTIYF. CDR3 coding DNA: TGTGCCTGGCGGGAGGGCAGGGGGCCCCCCCCCCTTGGAAACACCATATATTTT.

This clonotype was observed a handful of times. The chain employs TRBV11-2 and TRBJ2-7; D gene uncertain. The CDR3 contains 14 residues. Germline V gives CDR1 SGHAT, CDR2 FQNNGV. V was pared by 0 bases and J by 2 bases, with 8 bases between. CDR3 region: CASSLEPTPYEQYF. The CDR3 DNA sequence: TGTGCCAGCAGCTTAGAGCCTACCCCCTACGAGCAGTACTTC.